Sequencing of this T cell receptor beta chain was carried out in a study of cytomegalovirus exposure and HLA in healthy donors. Germline CDR1 and CDR2: MNHEY and SVGAGI. The CDR3 loop spans 15 amino acids. Overall study results and limits: Available immune exposure information was restricted to CMV serostatus only. The authors considered a cluster of highly shared sequence variants likely to be a sequencing artifact. It emerged from a later analysis that several of the most significant clusters appeared to be linked to common viral pathogens. With later analysis, a missense DCLRE1C variant became linked to TCR beta V- and J-gene trimming.

PCR was performed using 60 Vbeta and 13 Jbeta primers. The protocol was immunoSEQ multiplex PCR, while the TCRdb copy is restricted to in-frame clones and leaves out a portion. The sample lists fewer than 150,000 clones; less than 85% were seen once. As to this clone: What it recognizes is unknown. One end of the junction does not line up with germline, which may come from a read error.

V usage is TRBV6-5 and J usage is TRBJ1-1, with 7 nucleotides matching TRBD1. The clonotype comes from a man between 50 and 59 years old in good health and CMV-seropositive. Specimen: PBMCs. The CDR3, as DNA: TGTGCCAGCAGTACGCGGGACAGCCCGAACGCTGAAGCTTTCTTT. Translation gives CASSTRDSPNAEAFF.